The 15 T cell receptor beta chains below come from one sample, sequenced in a study of CD8 T cells in ankylosing spondylitis. TCRdb re-called the 5' RACE reads through MiXCR, storing one row per CDR3 protein. This repertoire shows just over 350,000 distinct CDR3 sequences, around 20% found once; its top ten account for over 10%. Sequenced material: blood, either unsorted or a sorted T cell fraction (not recorded which). The receptors shown here come from a male donor with ankylosing spondylitis or in good health (not recorded which).

This clonotype was counted a few times. The chain has TRBV6-1 and TRBJ2-1; D unclear. The V end lost 3 bases, the J end lost 4 bases, and 7 bases lay between the germline ends. The CDR3 loop spans 13 amino acids. Germline assignment: CDR1 MNHNS and CDR2 SASEGT. CDR3: CASSDWSYNEQFF. The CDR3 DNA follows: TGTGCCAGCAGTGATTGGTCTTACAATGAGCAGTTCTTC.

The gene calls are TRBV2 and TRBJ1-3, with D tentatively TRBD1 (5 bases). CDR1 and CDR2 from the germline V gene are SNHLY and FYNNEI. V was shortened by 8 bases and J by 2 bases, with 7 bases between the two germline ends. This CDR3 is 12 amino acids long. For the CDR3, the DNA is TGTGCCAGCCAAGGGGCTGGAAACACCATATATTTT. Translated, it gives CASQGAGNTIYF.

The chain links TRBV20-1 to TRBJ2-1; 7 bases map to TRBD2. The V gene's germline CDR1 is DFQATT and CDR2 SNEGSKA (reference sequence). This CDR3 spans 13 amino acids. CDR3 in DNA: TGCAGGATGAGCGGGGCATCCTACAATGAGCAGTTCTTC. It yields the protein CRMSGASYNEQFF.

This clonotype showed up just a few times. The rearrangement links TRBV20-1 to TRBJ2-1, with D unclear. From germline, CDR1 is DFQATT and CDR2 SNEGSKA (reference sequence). The length of the CDR3 is 14 residues. Trimming took off 3 bases at V and 0 bases at J, with 9 bases between the two ends. CDR3 nucleotide sequence: TGCAGTGCTAGCAAGCAGAGCTCCTACAATGAGCAGTTCTTC. Encoded protein: CSASKQSSYNEQFF.

The chain is built from TRBV2 and TRBJ2-1; 8 bases map to TRBD2. Trimming at V came to 5 bases and at J to 1 base, leaving 16 bases not matched to a gene. CDR1 SNHLY and CDR2 FYNNEI come from the germline V gene. The CDR3 runs to 19 residues. For the CDR3, the DNA is TGTGCCAGCAGTTTAGGGACTAGATACCCCACTCTTTCCTACAATGAGCAGTTCTTC. Translation gives CASSLGTRYPTLSYNEQFF. The variable domain in full, completed from reference TRBV2 and TRBJ2-1, reads EPEVTQTPSHQVTQMGQEVILRCVPISNHLYFYWYRQILGQKVEFLVSFYNNEISEKSEIFDDQFSVERPDGSNFTLKIRSTKLEDSAMYFCASSLGTRYPTLSYNEQFFGPGTRLTVL.

This chain links TRBV11-1 with TRBJ1-1, with D maybe TRBD1 (5 bases). Germline lookup yields CDR1 SGHAT and CDR2 FQDESV (reference sequence). Trimming left V 5 bases short and J 3 bases short, with 10 bases between. This CDR3 contains 13 residues. The CDR3 protein is CASSPGTYTEAFF. CDR3 bases: TGTGCCAGCAGCCCCGGGACCTACACTGAAGCTTTCTTT.

This clonotype was detected only a few times. The chain joins TRBV10-3 to TRBJ1-2; no clear D gene. CDR3 length: 16 residues. CDR1 ENHRY and CDR2 SYGVKD come from the germline V gene. The V gene lost 0 bases and the J gene lost 0 bases, with 11 bases spanning the gap. The CDR3 here is CAISESFPDPNYGYTF. As DNA, the CDR3 is TGTGCCATCAGTGAGTCTTTCCCGGACCCTAACTATGGCTACACCTTC.

The V gene is TRBV6-1, the J gene TRBJ2-7; 8 bases align to TRBD2. CDR3 length equals 15 residues. Per germline, CDR1 MNHNS and CDR2 SASEGT. V trimming: 5 bases; J trimming: 3 bases; junction bases outside the gene matches: 9. CDR3 region: CASSPYTSGDYEQYF. DNA of the CDR3: TGTGCCAGCAGTCCCTATACTAGCGGCGACTACGAGCAGTACTTC.

This clonotype was detected only a few times. The J gene is TRBJ2-3, the V gene TRBV10-3; D is perhaps TRBD2 (7 bases). Trimming took off 2 bases at V and 4 bases at J, with 16 bases between the two ends. The V gene's germline CDR1 is ENHRY and CDR2 SYGVKD. The CDR3 extends over 16 amino acids. The CDR3 sequence is CAISEVIGGPSDTQYF. CDR3 DNA: TGTGCCATCAGTGAGGTTATCGGGGGGCCTTCAGATACGCAGTATTTT.

This chain connects TRBV12-3 or TRBV12-4 to TRBJ2-3, with no clear D. V lost 7 bases, J lost 3 bases, and 14 bases lay in between. CDR3 length: 14 residues. Here the CDR3 reads CASNIPGLTDTQYF. As DNA, the CDR3 is TGTGCCAGCAACATACCGGGCTTGACAGATACGCAGTATTTT.

The table lists this clonotype with a few counts. J is TRBJ2-7 and V is TRBV27; D unclear. V gave up 2 bases and J gave up 2 bases, with 7 bases separating them. The CDR3 totals 13 residues. Germline V gives CDR1 MNHEY, CDR2 SMNVEV (reference sequence). The CDR3 is CASSLHSTYEQYF. The CDR3 coding sequence is TGTGCCAGCAGTTTACACAGTACCTACGAGCAGTACTTC.

This chain joins TRBV27 and TRBJ2-7; TRBD1 is a possible D gene (6 bases). This CDR3 has 13 residues. Germline CDR1 and CDR2: MNHEY and SMNVEV (reference sequence). V was trimmed by 6 bases and J by 3 bases, leaving 12 bases between them. Here the CDR3 reads CASRPGAGYEQYF. In DNA, the CDR3 is TGTGCCAGCAGGCCAGGGGCAGGCTACGAGCAGTACTTC.

This clonotype has just a few counts. The chain couples TRBV7-8 to TRBJ2-1, with D perhaps matching TRBD2 (5 bases). Trimming cost V 0 bases and J 0 bases, with 12 bases left between them. The CDR3 sequence is 17 residues long. In germline, CDR1 is SGHVS, CDR2 FQNEAQ. The CDR3 nucleotides are TGTGCCAGCAGCTTAGCTCTCCCGGGGAGCTCCTACAATGAGCAGTTCTTC. It is translated as CASSLALPGSSYNEQFF.

The V call is TRBV10-3, the J call TRBJ2-7, with 7 bases identical to TRBD1. CDR3 length equals 15 residues. The germline V gene encodes CDR1 ENHRY and CDR2 SYGVKD. The trim removed 10 bases at V and 5 bases at J, leaving 17 bases unmatched. The DNA of the CDR3 is TGTGCCACAGGGGACAGCGAAACACCTGGGGACGAGCAGTACTTC. This translates into CATGDSETPGDEQYF.

This clonotype was counted only a few times. This chain links TRBV10-1 with TRBJ2-7; D is unresolved. Germline values: CDR1 WNHNN, CDR2 SYGVQD (reference sequence). CDR3 length equals 12 residues. Trimming pared 8 bases from V and 3 bases from J, leaving 11 bases between. The CDR3 nucleotides are TGCGCCAGCTGGCCTATGGACTACGAGCAGTACTTC. Encoded protein: CASWPMDYEQYF.